This T cell receptor beta chain was identified in a study of control samples from healthy donors and cancer patients. TCRdb keeps only in-frame clones here, not all; method: immunoSEQ multiplex PCR. The table records 70,000 or so clones, more than 80% of them present only once. The receptor comes from a man aged 50-59 years in good health. Sequences were obtained from blood.

CDR3 bases: TGTGCCAGCAGCGACCCCTATGGCTACACCTTC. This gives the protein CASSDPYGYTF. The rearrangement links TRBV28 to TRBJ1-2; D ambiguous. The V end was cut by 6 bases, the J end by 4 bases, with 6 bases between. Germline-derived CDR1 and CDR2 are MDHEN and SYDVKM. The length of the CDR3 is 11 residues.